Listed below are T cell receptor beta chains from one sample, sequenced in a study of blood T cell repertoires in COVID-19. Profiled with immunoSEQ multiplex PCR; TCRdb holds only in-frame clones, not every one. The sample holds 100,000 to 150,000 clones, roughly 84% seen once. The sample was peripheral blood. These receptors all come from a man between 60 and 70 years old with acute or convalescent COVID-19. The CDR3 runs from the conserved cysteine through the conserved F or W. Each record gives: V gene, J gene, D gene, clone size, CDR3 protein, CDR3 DNA. The D gene is left open where the match is weak. Clone size appears in some rows only: once, few, many, or a class for an expanded clone.

TRBV5-1	TRBJ2-7	.	.	CASSLARAEGQQYF	TGCGCCAGCAGCTTGGCCCGGGCAGAGGGTCAGCAGTACTTC
TRBV10-2	TRBJ1-1	.	.	CASSESGRSGEAFF	TGCGCCAGCAGTGAGTCAGGGAGGTCTGGAGAAGCTTTCTTT
TRBV27	TRBJ2-7	.	.	CASSFRGIYEQYF	TGTGCCAGCAGTTTTAGGGGAATATACGAGCAGTACTTC
TRBV24-1	TRBJ1-2	TRBD1	.	CATSRGSGQGHGYTF	TGTGCCACCAGTAGGGGATCGGGACAGGGACATGGCTACACCTTC
TRBV11-3	TRBJ1-2	.	once	CASSSKGHGYTF	TGTGCCAGCAGCTCCAAGGGGCACGGCTACACCTTC
TRBV6-5	TRBJ2-2	.	once	CASSYETTYTGELFF	TGTGCCAGCAGTTACGAGACTACCTACACCGGGGAGCTGTTTTTT
TRBV28	TRBJ2-2	.	.	CASSLAGRTGELFF	TGTGCCAGCAGTTTGGCGGGGAGGACCGGGGAGCTGTTTTTT
TRBV4-1	TRBJ2-5	TRBD2	once	CASSQDPRLAAQKETQYF	TGCGCCAGCAGCCAAGATCCGCGACTAGCGGCCCAAAAAGAGACCCAGTACTTC
TRBV6-5	TRBJ1-6	.	.	CASSSGTGESPLHF	TGTGCCAGCAGCAGCGGGACGGGAGAATCACCCCTCCACTTT
TRBV12-3/TRBV12-4	TRBJ1-1	.	.	CASSRFTEAFF	TGTGCCAGCAGTCGGTTCACTGAAGCTTTCTTT
TRBV6-5	TRBJ2-7	TRBD1	.	CASSWGQNEQYF	TGTGCCAGCAGTTGGGGACAGAACGAGCAGTACTTC
TRBV2	TRBJ1-5	.	once	CASSMGTVNQPQHF	TGTGCCAGCAGTATGGGTACAGTCAATCAGCCCCAGCATTTT
TRBV5-1	TRBJ2-3	.	.	CASSFMADTTDTQYF	TGCGCCAGCAGCTTCATGGCGGATACCACAGATACGCAGTATTTT
TRBV6-2/TRBV6-3	TRBJ2-7	.	once	CASSYPTQERKLSYEQYF	TGTGCCAGCAGTTACCCTACCCAGGAACGAAAACTCTCCTACGAGCAGTACTTC
TRBV11-1	TRBJ2-1	TRBD1	.	CASSPRTGPYNEQFF	TGTGCCAGCAGCCCCAGGACAGGACCTTACAATGAGCAGTTCTTC
TRBV11-3	TRBJ1-1	TRBD1	.	CASSLNGQGAEAFF	TGTGCCAGCAGCTTAAACGGACAGGGGGCTGAAGCTTTCTTT
TRBV24-1	TRBJ2-3	.	.	CATSDSGRGTLNTQYF	TGTGCCACCAGTGATTCGGGCAGGGGAACTTTGAATACGCAGTATTTT
TRBV7-9	TRBJ1-3	TRBD1	.	CASSQGQGAGPGNTIYF	TGTGCCAGCAGCCAGGGACAGGGGGCAGGTCCTGGAAACACCATATATTTT
TRBV29-1	TRBJ1-1	TRBD1	.	CSVHRGTEAFF	TGCAGCGTTCACAGGGGCACTGAAGCTTTCTTT
TRBV7-8	TRBJ2-7	TRBD2	.	CASSSLAGGEQYF	TGTGCCAGCAGCTCACTAGCGGGGGGGGAGCAGTACTTC
TRBV14	TRBJ1-1	.	.	CASSLSGVITEAFF	TGTGCCAGCAGCCTCTCAGGGGTCATCACTGAAGCTTTCTTT
TRBV2	TRBJ1-5	TRBD1	.	CASHGTGNNQPQHF	TGTGCCAGCCACGGGACAGGGAACAATCAGCCCCAGCATTTT
TRBV9	TRBJ1-4	TRBD1	.	CASSATGGLSSNNEKLFF	TGTGCCAGCAGCGCGACAGGGGGCCTATCCTCTAATAATGAAAAACTGTTTTTT
TRBV5-1	TRBJ2-7	TRBD1	.	CASSATTGTGAIEQYF	TGCGCCAGCAGCGCGACCACCGGGACAGGGGCGATCGAGCAGTACTTC
TRBV27	TRBJ2-5	TRBD1	.	CASSPGTGVRETQYF	TGTGCCAGCAGTCCTGGGACAGGGGTCCGGGAGACCCAGTACTTC
TRBV24-1	TRBJ2-5	TRBD1	.	CATSPRGLETQYF	TGTGCCACCAGTCCTAGGGGGCTAGAGACCCAGTACTTC
TRBV5-4	TRBJ1-1	TRBD1	.	CASSPGTGRNTEAFF	TGTGCCAGCAGCCCTGGGACAGGAAGGAACACTGAAGCTTTCTTT
TRBV6-1	TRBJ2-7	TRBD1	few	CASSEAGTGTYEQYF	TGTGCCAGCAGTGAAGCAGGGACAGGAACCTACGAGCAGTACTTC
TRBV5-1	TRBJ2-5	.	.	CASSLVRTGLTETQYF	TGCGCCAGCAGCTTGGTTCGCACAGGGCTGACGGAGACCCAGTACTTC
TRBV7-9	TRBJ2-7	.	.	CASSSTGPVHEQYF	TGTGCCAGCAGCTCCACAGGGCCCGTGCACGAGCAGTACTTC
TRBV29-1	TRBJ2-1	TRBD1	.	CSVDRGQGIINEQFF	TGCAGCGTTGATAGAGGACAGGGGATAATCAATGAGCAGTTCTTC
TRBV11-2	TRBJ2-1	.	once	CASSLSLGTYNEQFF	TGTGCCAGCAGCTTATCGCTGGGGACTTACAATGAGCAGTTCTTC
TRBV19	TRBJ2-2	TRBD2	.	CASSSPRLAGGHTGELFF	TGTGCCAGTAGTTCCCCCCGGTTAGCGGGAGGGCACACCGGGGAGCTGTTTTTT
TRBV11-2	TRBJ1-2	TRBD1	.	CASSIGQVNYGYTF	TGTGCCAGCAGCATAGGACAGGTGAACTATGGCTACACCTTC
TRBV5-6	TRBJ2-7	.	.	CASSLDLRFYEQYF	TGTGCCAGCAGCTTGGACCTACGGTTCTACGAGCAGTACTTC
TRBV12-3/TRBV12-4	TRBJ1-1	.	once	CASSLRTGGEAFF	TGTGCCAGCAGTTTGAGGACTGGTGGAGAAGCTTTCTTT
TRBV5-1	TRBJ1-1	TRBD1	.	CASSQGDTEAFF	TGCGCCAGCTCGCAGGGGGACACTGAAGCTTTCTTT
TRBV5-1	TRBJ2-7	TRBD2	.	CASSAASGAYEQYF	TGCGCCAGCAGCGCTGCTAGCGGGGCTTACGAGCAGTACTTC
TRBV5-1	TRBJ1-4	.	.	CASRLSGTPGEKLFF	TGCGCCAGCAGATTAAGCGGGACCCCAGGGGAAAAACTGTTTTTT
TRBV29-1	TRBJ2-5	.	.	CSVEDTTGWGTQYF	TGCAGCGTTGAAGACACGACAGGATGGGGGACCCAGTACTTC
TRBV7-8	TRBJ2-3	TRBD2	.	CASSTSGSRGDTQYF	TGTGCCAGCAGCACTAGCGGGAGTAGGGGAGATACGCAGTATTTT
TRBV19	TRBJ2-3	.	.	CASSIGGTSTDTQYF	TGTGCCAGTAGTATAGGAGGAACAAGCACAGATACGCAGTATTTT
TRBV5-5	TRBJ1-5	TRBD1	.	CASSLAGTGGFQPQHF	TGTGCCAGCAGCCTAGCCGGGACAGGGGGGTTCCAGCCCCAGCATTTT
TRBV7-3	TRBJ2-7	.	.	CASSISGAYEQYF	TGTGCCAGCAGCATTTCAGGGGCCTACGAGCAGTACTTC
TRBV5-1	TRBJ1-1	.	.	CASTDASRNTEAFF	TGCGCCAGCACCGACGCTTCTAGGAACACTGAAGCTTTCTTT
TRBV11-2	TRBJ2-5	TRBD2	.	CASSWTLGGYQETQYF	TGTGCCAGCAGCTGGACTTTGGGGGGGTACCAAGAGACCCAGTACTTC
TRBV5-1	TRBJ2-5	.	.	CASSPRDLQGTQYF	TGCGCCAGCAGTCCCAGGGACTTACAAGGGACCCAGTACTTC
TRBV27	TRBJ1-5	.	.	CASSFEEGQPQHF	TGTGCCAGCAGTTTTGAGGAGGGCCAGCCCCAGCATTTT
TRBV5-1	TRBJ1-4	.	.	CASSLQTNEKLFF	TGCGCCAGCAGCTTACAGACTAATGAAAAACTGTTTTTT
TRBV3-1/TRBV3-2	TRBJ2-5	TRBD2	.	CASSQGLAGTQETQYF	TGTGCCAGCAGCCAAGGGCTAGCGGGGACCCAAGAGACCCAGTACTTC
TRBV10-2	TRBJ2-7	TRBD2	once	CASGGAGGNYEQYF	TGCGCCAGCGGAGGGGCGGGGGGGAACTACGAGCAGTACTTC
TRBV6-1	TRBJ1-2	.	.	CASSFSQGTGGYTF	TGTGCCAGCAGTTTCTCACAGGGAACGGGAGGCTACACCTTC
TRBV27	TRBJ2-2	TRBD2	.	CASGLLAGAPPGELFF	TGTGCCAGCGGACTATTAGCGGGGGCCCCCCCCGGGGAGCTGTTTTTT
TRBV24-1	TRBJ2-6	.	.	CATSHGQASGANVLTF	TGTGCCACCAGTCACGGACAAGCCTCTGGGGCCAACGTCCTGACTTTC
TRBV9	TRBJ2-5	.	.	CASSVEGSIRGETQYF	TGTGCCAGCAGCGTAGAAGGTAGCATAAGGGGAGAGACCCAGTACTTC
TRBV19	TRBJ1-5	TRBD1	.	CASSRDRLSNQPQHF	TGTGCCAGTAGTAGGGACAGGCTTAGCAATCAGCCCCAGCATTTT
TRBV29-1	TRBJ2-5	TRBD1	.	CSAATGLQTQYF	TGCAGCGCTGCGACAGGGCTGCAGACCCAGTACTTC
TRBV7-6	TRBJ2-7	TRBD2	.	CASNGGGPSEQYF	TGTGCCAGCAATGGGGGAGGGCCATCCGAGCAGTACTTC
TRBV9	TRBJ2-7	TRBD1	.	CASSPQGGSYEQYF	TGTGCCAGCAGCCCACAGGGGGGAAGCTACGAGCAGTACTTC
TRBV5-1	TRBJ2-2	TRBD2	.	CASSMAGTSGAGELFF	TGCGCCAGCAGCATGGCCGGGACTAGCGGGGCCGGGGAGCTGTTTTTT